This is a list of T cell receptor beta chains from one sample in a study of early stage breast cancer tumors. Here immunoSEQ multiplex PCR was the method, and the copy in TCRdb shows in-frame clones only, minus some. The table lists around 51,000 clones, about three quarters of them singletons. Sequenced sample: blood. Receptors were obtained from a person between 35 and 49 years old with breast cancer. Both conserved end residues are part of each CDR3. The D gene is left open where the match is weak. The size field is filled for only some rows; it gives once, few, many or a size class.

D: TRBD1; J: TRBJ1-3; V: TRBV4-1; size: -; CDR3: CASSHQTGDGNTIYF; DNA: TGCGCCAGCAGCCACCAAACAGGGGATGGAAACACCATATATTTT
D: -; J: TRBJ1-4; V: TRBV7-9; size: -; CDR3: CASSLGPSGEEKLFF; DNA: TGTGCCAGCAGCTTAGGCCCGTCTGGGGAAGAAAAACTGTTTTTT
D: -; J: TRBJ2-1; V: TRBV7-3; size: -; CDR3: CASSPLTGSREQFF; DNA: TGTGCCAGCAGCCCCCTGACCGGCTCGCGCGAGCAGTTCTTC
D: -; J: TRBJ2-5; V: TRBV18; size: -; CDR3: CASSPPTGQGTQYF; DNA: TGTGCCAGCTCACCACCGACAGGCCAAGGGACCCAGTACTTC
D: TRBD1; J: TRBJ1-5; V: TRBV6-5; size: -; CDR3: CASSATGGYQPQHF; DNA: TGTGCCAGCAGTGCAACAGGGGGCTATCAGCCCCAGCATTTT
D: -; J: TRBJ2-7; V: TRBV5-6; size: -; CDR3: CASSGYGEQYF; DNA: TGTGCCAGCAGCGGCTATGGCGAGCAGTACTTC
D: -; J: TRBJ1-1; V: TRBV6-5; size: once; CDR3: CASTRAPDTEAFF; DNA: TGTGCCAGCACCCGGGCACCCGACACTGAAGCTTTCTTT
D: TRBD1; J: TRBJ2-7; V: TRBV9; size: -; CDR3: CASSVEGTGGINEQYF; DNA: TGTGCCAGCAGCGTAGAGGGGACAGGGGGCATCAACGAGCAGTACTTC
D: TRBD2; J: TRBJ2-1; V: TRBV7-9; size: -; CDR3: CASRPSAAGAYNEQFF; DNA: TGTGCCAGCCGACCTTCTGCAGCGGGAGCCTACAATGAGCAGTTCTTC
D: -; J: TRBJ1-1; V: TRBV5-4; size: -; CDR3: CASSKGQGSDTEAFF; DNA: TGTGCCAGCAGCAAAGGGCAAGGTTCCGACACTGAAGCTTTCTTT
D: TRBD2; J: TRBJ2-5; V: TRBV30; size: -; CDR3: CAWTGLAGETQYF; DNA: TGTGCCTGGACCGGACTAGCGGGAGAGACCCAGTACTTC
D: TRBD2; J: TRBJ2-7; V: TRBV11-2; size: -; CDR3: CASTIRLGTSGPYEQYF; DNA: TGTGCCAGCACGATCCGCCTTGGGACTAGCGGACCCTACGAGCAGTACTTC
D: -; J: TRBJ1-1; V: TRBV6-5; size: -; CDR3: CASSYDGLNTEAFF; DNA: TGTGCCAGCAGTTACGACGGTTTGAACACTGAAGCTTTCTTT
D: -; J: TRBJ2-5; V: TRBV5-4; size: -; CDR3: CASSTATRETQYF; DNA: TGTGCCAGCTCCACCGCGACCCGAGAGACCCAGTACTTC
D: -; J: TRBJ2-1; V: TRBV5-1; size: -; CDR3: CASSLVGGPYNEQFF; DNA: TGCGCCAGCAGCTTGGTCGGGGGTCCCTACAATGAGCAGTTCTTC
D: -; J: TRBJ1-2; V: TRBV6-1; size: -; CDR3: CASSLVGADNYGYTF; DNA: TGTGCCAGCAGTCTTGTCGGGGCAGACAACTATGGCTACACCTTC
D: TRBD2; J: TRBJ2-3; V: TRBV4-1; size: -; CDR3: CASSQDERDTDTQYF; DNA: TGCGCCAGCAGCCAAGATGAGCGGGACACAGATACGCAGTATTTT
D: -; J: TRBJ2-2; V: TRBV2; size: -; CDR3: CASRPGLIGELFF; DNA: TGTGCCAGCAGGCCGGGACTCATCGGGGAGCTGTTTTTT
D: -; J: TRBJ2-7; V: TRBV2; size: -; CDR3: CASSQTGAEQYF; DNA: TGTGCCAGCAGTCAGACCGGGGCCGAGCAGTACTTC
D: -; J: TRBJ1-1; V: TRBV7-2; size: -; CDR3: CASSRDQGWTEAFF; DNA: TGTGCCAGCAGCCGAGACCAGGGTTGGACTGAAGCTTTCTTT
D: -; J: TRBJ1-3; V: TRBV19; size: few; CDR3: CASSKWGRLSSGNTIYF; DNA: TGTGCCAGTTCCAAATGGGGCAGGTTAAGCTCTGGAAACACCATATATTTT
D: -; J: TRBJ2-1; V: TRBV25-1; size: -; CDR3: CASSVSHNEQFF; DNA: TGTGCCAGCAGTGTAAGCCACAATGAGCAGTTCTTC
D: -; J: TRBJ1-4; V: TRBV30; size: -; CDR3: CAWAGYGTNEKLFF; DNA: TGTGCCTGGGCAGGGTACGGAACTAATGAAAAACTGTTTTTT
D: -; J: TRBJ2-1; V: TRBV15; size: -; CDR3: CATSRDVYNEQFF; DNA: TGTGCCACCAGCAGAGATGTCTACAATGAGCAGTTCTTC
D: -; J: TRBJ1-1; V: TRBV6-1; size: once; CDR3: CASSEAGTPQAFF; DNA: TGTGCCAGCAGTGAAGCGGGAACCCCACAAGCTTTCTTT
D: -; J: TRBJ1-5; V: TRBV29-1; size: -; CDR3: CSYKGPGVNQPQHF; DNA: TGCAGCTATAAGGGACCGGGGGTAAATCAGCCCCAGCATTTT
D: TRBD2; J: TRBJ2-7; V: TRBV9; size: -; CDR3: CASSVASGRSDEQYF; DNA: TGTGCCAGCAGCGTAGCTAGCGGGAGGTCAGACGAGCAGTACTTC
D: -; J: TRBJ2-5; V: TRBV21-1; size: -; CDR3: CASSSFGKNSAPKGTQYF; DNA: TGTGCCAGCAGCTCCTTTGGCAAGAATTCGGCCCCGAAAGGGACCCAGTACTTC
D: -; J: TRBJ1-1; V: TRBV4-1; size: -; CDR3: CASSPPLGRGELNTEAFF; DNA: TGCGCCAGCAGCCCCCCCTTAGGTCGTGGGGAACTGAACACTGAAGCTTTCTTT
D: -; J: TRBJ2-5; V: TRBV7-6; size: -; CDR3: CASSLGISTTQETQYF; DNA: TGTGCCAGCAGCTTAGGTATTTCGACTACTCAAGAGACCCAGTACTTC
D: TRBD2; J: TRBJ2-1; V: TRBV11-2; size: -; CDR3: CASSFGTSGSNEQFF; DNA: TGTGCCAGCAGCTTCGGGACTAGCGGGAGCAATGAGCAGTTCTTC
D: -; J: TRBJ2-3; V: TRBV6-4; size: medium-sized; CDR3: CASSDGSTDTQYF; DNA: TGTGCCAGCAGTGACGGGAGCACAGATACGCAGTATTTT
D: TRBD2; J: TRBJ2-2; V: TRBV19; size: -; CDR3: CASSPLIAGAGELFF; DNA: TGTGCCAGTAGTCCCCTTATAGCGGGAGCCGGGGAGCTGTTTTTT
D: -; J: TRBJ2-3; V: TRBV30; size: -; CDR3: CAWSVQGVGDTQYF; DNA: TGTGCCTGGAGTGTACAGGGAGTCGGGGATACGCAGTATTTT
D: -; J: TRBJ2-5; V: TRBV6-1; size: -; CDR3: CASTFGGTQYF; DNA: TGTGCCAGCACCTTCGGTGGGACCCAGTACTTC
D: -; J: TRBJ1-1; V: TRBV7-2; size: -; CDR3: CASSPLMNTEAFF; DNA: TGTGCCAGCAGCCCTTTGATGAACACTGAAGCTTTCTTT
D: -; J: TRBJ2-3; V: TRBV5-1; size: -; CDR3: CASSLNPLTQYF; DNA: TGCGCCAGCAGCTTGAACCCTCTTACGCAGTATTTT
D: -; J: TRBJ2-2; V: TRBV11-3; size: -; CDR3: CASSLEAANTGELFF; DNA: TGTGCCAGCAGCTTAGAAGCGGCCAACACCGGGGAGCTGTTTTTT
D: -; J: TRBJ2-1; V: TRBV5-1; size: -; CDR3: CASSSGLAYNEQFF; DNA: TGCGCCAGCAGCTCCGGACTCGCCTACAATGAGCAGTTCTTC
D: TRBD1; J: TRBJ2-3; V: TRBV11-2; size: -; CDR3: CASSLSGTDLTDTQYF; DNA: TGTGCCAGCAGCTTGTCCGGGACAGATCTCACAGATACGCAGTATTTT
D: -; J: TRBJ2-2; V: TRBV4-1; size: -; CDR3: CASSHSRTGNTGELFF; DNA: TGCGCCAGCAGCCATTCCCGCACAGGGAACACCGGGGAGCTGTTTTTT
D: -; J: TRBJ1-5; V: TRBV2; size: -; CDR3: CASEVGSNQPQHF; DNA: TGTGCCAGTGAAGTGGGGTCCAATCAGCCCCAGCATTTT
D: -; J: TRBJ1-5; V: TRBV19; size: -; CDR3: CASSIQANQPQHF; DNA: TGTGCCAGTAGTATACAGGCCAATCAGCCCCAGCATTTT
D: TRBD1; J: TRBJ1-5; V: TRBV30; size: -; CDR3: CAWSAGTGGPQHF; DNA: TGTGCCTGGAGTGCGGGGACAGGGGGCCCCCAGCATTTT
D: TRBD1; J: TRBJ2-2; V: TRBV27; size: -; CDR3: CASSPGQDILNTGELFF; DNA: TGTGCCAGCAGTCCAGGACAGGACATATTGAACACCGGGGAGCTGTTTTTT
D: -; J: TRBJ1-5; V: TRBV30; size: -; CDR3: CAWSRAGGTGNQPQHF; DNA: TGTGCCTGGAGCAGGGCCGGAGGAACGGGCAATCAGCCCCAGCATTTT
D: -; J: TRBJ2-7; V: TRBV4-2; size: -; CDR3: CASSQGGGFGGPPYEQYF; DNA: TGTGCCAGCAGCCAAGGAGGCGGGTTTGGGGGCCCACCCTACGAGCAGTACTTC
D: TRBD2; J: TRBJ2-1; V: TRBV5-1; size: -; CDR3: CASSSPAGLAGEYYNEQFF; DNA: TGCGCCAGCAGCTCCCCCGCGGGACTAGCGGGGGAGTACTACAATGAGCAGTTCTTC
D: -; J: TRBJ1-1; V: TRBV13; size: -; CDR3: CASSLGGMNTEAFF; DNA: TGTGCCAGCAGCTTAGGGGGTATGAACACTGAAGCTTTCTTT
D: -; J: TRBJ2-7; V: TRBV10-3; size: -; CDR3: CAISEGVEDEQYF; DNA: TGTGCCATCAGTGAAGGGGTGGAGGACGAGCAGTACTTC
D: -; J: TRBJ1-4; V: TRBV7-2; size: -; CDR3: CASSQRVSNEKLFF; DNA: TGTGCCAGCAGCCAAAGGGTTTCTAATGAAAAACTGTTTTTT
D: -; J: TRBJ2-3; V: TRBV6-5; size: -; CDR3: CASSTGEDPDTQYF; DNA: TGTGCCAGCAGTACCGGAGAAGATCCAGATACGCAGTATTTT
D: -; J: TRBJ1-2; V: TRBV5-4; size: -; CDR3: CASTQQDSYGYTF; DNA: TGTGCCAGCACCCAACAAGATTCCTATGGCTACACCTTC
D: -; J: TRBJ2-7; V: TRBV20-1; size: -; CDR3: CSVSAIGEQYF; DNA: TGCAGTGTCAGCGCCATCGGCGAGCAGTACTTC
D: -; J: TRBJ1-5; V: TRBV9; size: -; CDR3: CASSASGNQPQHF; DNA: TGTGCCAGCAGCGCGTCAGGCAATCAGCCCCAGCATTTT
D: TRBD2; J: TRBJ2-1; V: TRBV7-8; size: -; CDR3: CASSLAASGGYEQFF; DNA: TGTGCCAGCAGCTTAGCGGCTAGCGGAGGGTATGAGCAGTTCTTC
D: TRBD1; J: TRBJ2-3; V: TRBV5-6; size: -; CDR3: CASSLVQGAGIVDTQYF; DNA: TGTGCCAGCAGCTTGGTACAGGGGGCGGGAATAGTAGATACGCAGTATTTT
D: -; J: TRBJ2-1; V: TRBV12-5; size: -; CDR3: CASGLHYNEQFF; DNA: TGTGCTAGTGGTTTGCATTACAATGAGCAGTTCTTC
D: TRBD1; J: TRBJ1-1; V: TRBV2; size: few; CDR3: CASSNPGQGNTEAFF; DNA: TGTGCCAGCAGCAACCCGGGACAGGGGAACACTGAAGCTTTCTTT